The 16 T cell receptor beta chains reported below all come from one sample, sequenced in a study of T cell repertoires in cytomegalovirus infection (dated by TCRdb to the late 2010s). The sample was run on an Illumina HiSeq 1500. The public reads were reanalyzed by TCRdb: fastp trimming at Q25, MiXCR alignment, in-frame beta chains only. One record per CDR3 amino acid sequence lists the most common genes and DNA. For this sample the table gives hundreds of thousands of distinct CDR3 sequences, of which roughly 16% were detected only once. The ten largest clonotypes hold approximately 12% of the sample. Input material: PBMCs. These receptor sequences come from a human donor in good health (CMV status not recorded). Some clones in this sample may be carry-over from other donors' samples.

The DNA for the CDR3 is TGTGCCAGTAGTATCGATACTAGCGGGGGGCAGTATGAGCAGTTCTTC. As protein: CASSIDTSGGQYEQFF. The J gene is TRBJ2-1, the V gene TRBV19, with 12 bases matching TRBD2. V was pared by 3 bases and J by 8 bases, with 8 bases of the junction left unmatched. The CDR3 spans 16 residues. The germline V gene has CDR1 LNHDA and CDR2 SQIVND (reference sequence).

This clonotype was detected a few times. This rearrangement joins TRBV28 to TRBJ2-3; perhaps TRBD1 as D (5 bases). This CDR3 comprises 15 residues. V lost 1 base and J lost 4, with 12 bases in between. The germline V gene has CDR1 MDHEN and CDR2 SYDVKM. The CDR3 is CASSLSQGPPDTQYF. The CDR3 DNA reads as TGTGCCAGCAGTTTATCCCAGGGTCCCCCAGATACGCAGTATTTT.

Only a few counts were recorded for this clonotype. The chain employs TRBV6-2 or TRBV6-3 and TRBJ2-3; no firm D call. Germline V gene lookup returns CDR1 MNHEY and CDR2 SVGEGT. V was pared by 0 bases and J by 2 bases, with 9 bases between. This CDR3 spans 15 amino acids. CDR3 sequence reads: CASSYSTANTDTQYF. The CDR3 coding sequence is TGTGCCAGCAGTTACTCGACCGCCAACACAGATACGCAGTATTTT.

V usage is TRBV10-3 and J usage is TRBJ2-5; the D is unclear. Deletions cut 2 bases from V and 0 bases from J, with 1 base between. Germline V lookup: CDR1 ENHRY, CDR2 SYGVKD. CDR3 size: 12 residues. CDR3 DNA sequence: TGTGCCATCAGTGAGAACCAAGAGACCCAGTACTTC. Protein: CAISENQETQYF.

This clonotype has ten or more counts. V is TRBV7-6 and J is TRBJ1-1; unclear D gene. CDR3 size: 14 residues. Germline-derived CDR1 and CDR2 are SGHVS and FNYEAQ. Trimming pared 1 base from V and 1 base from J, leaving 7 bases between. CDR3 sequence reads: CASSLERTNTEAFF. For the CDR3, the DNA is TGTGCCAGCAGCTTAGAACGGACGAACACTGAAGCTTTCTTT.

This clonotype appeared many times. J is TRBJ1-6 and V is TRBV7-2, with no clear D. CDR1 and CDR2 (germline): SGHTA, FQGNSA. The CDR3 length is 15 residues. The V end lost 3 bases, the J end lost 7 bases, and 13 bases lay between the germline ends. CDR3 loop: CASSFMDLENSPLHF. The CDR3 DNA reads TGTGCCAGCAGCTTTATGGATTTGGAGAATTCACCCCTCCACTTT. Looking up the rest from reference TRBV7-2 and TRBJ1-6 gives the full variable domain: GAGVSQSPSNKVTEKGKDVELRCDPISGHTALYWYRQSLGQGLEFLIYFQGNSAPDKSGLPSDRFSAERTGGSVSTLTIQRTQQEDSAVYLCASSFMDLENSPLHFGNGTRLTVT.

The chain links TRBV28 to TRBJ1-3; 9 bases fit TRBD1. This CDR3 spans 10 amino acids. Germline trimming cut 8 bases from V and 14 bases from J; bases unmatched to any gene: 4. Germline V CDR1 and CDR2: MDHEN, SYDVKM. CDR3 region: CASGRDRVYF. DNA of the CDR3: TGTGCCAGCGGACGGGACAGGGTATATTTT.

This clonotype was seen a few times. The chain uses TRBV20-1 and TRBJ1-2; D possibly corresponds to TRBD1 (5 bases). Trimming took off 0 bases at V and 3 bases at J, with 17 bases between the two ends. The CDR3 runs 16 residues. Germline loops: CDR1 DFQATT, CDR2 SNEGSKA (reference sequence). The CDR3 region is CSARDKESAGYYGYTF. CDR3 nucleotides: TGCAGTGCTAGAGATAAGGAGTCGGCAGGGTACTATGGCTACACCTTC.

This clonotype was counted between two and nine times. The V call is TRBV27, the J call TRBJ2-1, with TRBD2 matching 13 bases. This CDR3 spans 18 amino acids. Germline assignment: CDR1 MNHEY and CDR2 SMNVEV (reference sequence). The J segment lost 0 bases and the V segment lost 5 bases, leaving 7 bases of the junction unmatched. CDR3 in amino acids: CASSHLTSGGLSYNEQFF. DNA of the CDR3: TGTGCCAGCAGTCACCTGACTAGCGGGGGGCTCTCCTACAATGAGCAGTTCTTC.

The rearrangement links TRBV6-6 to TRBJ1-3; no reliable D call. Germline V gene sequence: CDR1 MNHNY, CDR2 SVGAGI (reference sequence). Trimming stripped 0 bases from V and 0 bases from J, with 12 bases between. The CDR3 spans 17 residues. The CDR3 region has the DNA TGTGCCAGCAGTTACTCGAAATCGGCAAGCTCTGGAAACACCATATATTTT. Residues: CASSYSKSASSGNTIYF.

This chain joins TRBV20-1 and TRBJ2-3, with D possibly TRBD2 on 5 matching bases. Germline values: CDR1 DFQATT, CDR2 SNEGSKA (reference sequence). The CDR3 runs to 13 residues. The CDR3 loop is CSLERPSTDTQYF. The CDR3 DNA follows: TGCAGCCTAGAGCGGCCTAGCACAGATACGCAGTATTTT.

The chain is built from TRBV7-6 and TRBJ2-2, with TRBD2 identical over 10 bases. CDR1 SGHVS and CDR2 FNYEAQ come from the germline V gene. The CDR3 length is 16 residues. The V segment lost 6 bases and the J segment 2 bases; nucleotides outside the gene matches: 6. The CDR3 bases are TGTGCCAGCAGTCGTAGCGGGGGGCCCAACACCGGGGAGCTGTTTTTT. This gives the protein CASSRSGGPNTGELFF.

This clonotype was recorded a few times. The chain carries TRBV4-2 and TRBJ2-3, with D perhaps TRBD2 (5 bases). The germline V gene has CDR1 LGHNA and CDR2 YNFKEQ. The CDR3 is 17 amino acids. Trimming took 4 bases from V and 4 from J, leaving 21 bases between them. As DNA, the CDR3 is TGTGCCAGCAGCCCCTTGACGGACTCTAACGGGGCAGATACGCAGTATTTT. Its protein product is CASSPLTDSNGADTQYF.

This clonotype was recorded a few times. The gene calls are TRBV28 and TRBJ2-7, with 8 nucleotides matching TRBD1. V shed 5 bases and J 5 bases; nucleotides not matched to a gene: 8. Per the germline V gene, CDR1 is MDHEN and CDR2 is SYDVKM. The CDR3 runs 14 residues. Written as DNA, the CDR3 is TGTGCCAGCAGTACAGGACAGGGATCCCACGAGCAGTACTTC. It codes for CASSTGQGSHEQYF. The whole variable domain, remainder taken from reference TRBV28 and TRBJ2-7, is DVKVTQSSRYLVKRTGEKVFLECVQDMDHENMFWYRQDPGLGLRLIYFSYDVKMKEKGDIPEGYSVSREKKERFSLILESASTNQTSMYLCASSTGQGSHEQYFGPGTRLTVT.

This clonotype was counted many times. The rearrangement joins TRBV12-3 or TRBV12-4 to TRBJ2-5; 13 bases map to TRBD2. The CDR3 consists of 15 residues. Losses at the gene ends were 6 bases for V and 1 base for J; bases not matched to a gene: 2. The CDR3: CASRGTSGTQETQYF. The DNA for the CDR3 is TGTGCCAGCAGAGGGACTAGCGGGACCCAAGAGACCCAGTACTTC.

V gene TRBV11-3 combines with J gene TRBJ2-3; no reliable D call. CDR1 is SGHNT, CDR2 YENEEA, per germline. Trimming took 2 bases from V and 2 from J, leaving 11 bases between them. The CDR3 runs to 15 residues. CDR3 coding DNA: TGTGCCAGCAGCTTAATGGGATTCGCCACAGATACGCAGTATTTT. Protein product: CASSLMGFATDTQYF.